The rows below give T cell receptor beta chains drawn from one sample of a study of tumor-infiltrating lymphocytes in primary liver carcinoma. From the multiplex PCR reads, TCRdb called clonotypes with MiXCR, one entry per CDR3 protein. The sample has roughly 20,000 distinct CDR3 sequences, about 75% seen once; the top ten hold roughly 43%. The sequenced sample consisted of liver tumor tissue from sampling region 1. The receptors originated from a woman aged 25 to 39 with primary liver carcinoma and hepatitis B virus infection. The CDR3 runs from the conserved cysteine through the conserved F or W. Each record gives: clone size, J gene, V gene, D gene, CDR3 DNA, CDR3 protein. The D gene is left open where the match is weak. Not all rows give a size; the values are once, few, many and, for expanded clones, a class.

>NA|TRBJ2-3|TRBV29-1|NA
TGCAGCGTTGAAGATTCACAGGTCGCTCCGCAGTATTTT
CSVEDSQVAPQYF
>NA|TRBJ2-2|TRBV25-1|NA
TGTGCCCTTCATGGCGCTTCGTCGCCCTACACCCGGAAGCTGTTTTTT
CALHGASSPYTRKLFF
>NA|TRBJ2-3|TRBV6-6|NA
TGTCCCAGCAGTTCCACCATAGACCGGGGAGGCCAGGTAGGGCAGTATTTT
CPSSSTIDRGGQVGQYF
>NA|TRBJ2-1|TRBV10-3|NA
TGTGTCATGAGTCCCACGGCGACCCGGGATGAGCAGCTCTTC
CVMSPTATRDEQLF
>NA|TRBJ2-1|TRBV11-2|TRBD2
TGTGCCAGTAGCACCACTCAAGCGGGAGGATACAATGAGCAGTTCTTC
CASSTTQAGGYNEQFF
>NA|TRBJ2-2|TRBV11-3|TRBD1
TGCGCCAGCAACCGTCGTGAGGGGGCCCTCGGGGAGCTGTTTTTT
CASNRREGALGELFF
>NA|TRBJ2-1|TRBV29-1|TRBD2
TGCAGCATTGCACCTGGACTAGCGGGAGAATACAATGAGGAGTTCTTC
CSIAPGLAGEYNEEFF
>NA|TRBJ2-7|TRBV4-2|TRBD1
TGTGCTAGCAACCAGGAACACCTAGGACAGGGGGGACCGCGCGAGCACTACTTC
CASNQEHLGQGGPREHYF
>many|TRBJ2-7|TRBV28|TRBD1
TGTGCCAGCAGGGAGACAGGGATTTCCTACGAGCAGTACTTC
CASRETGISYEQYF
>NA|TRBJ1-1|TRBV11-2|NA
TGTGCCAGCAGATATGCAAGGGGGAAGGCTGAAGCTTTCTTT
CASRYARGKAEAFF
>NA|TRBJ2-7|TRBV12-3/TRBV12-4|TRBD2
TGTGCCAGCAGTTTAGCGCTAGCGGGGGGCGCCGAGCAGTACTTC
CASSLALAGGAEQYF
>once|TRBJ2-2|TRBV6-2/TRBV6-3|NA
TGTGCCAGCAGTTACTCATACGGACAGACCACCAAGGATTTTGCTTTT
CASSYSYGQTTKDFAF
>once|TRBJ2-7|TRBV4-2|TRBD1
TGTGCCAACAGCCAGGAACACCTAGGACAGGGGGGACCTCGCGAGCAGTATTTC
CANSQEHLGQGGPREQYF
>NA|TRBJ2-1|TRBV4-3|NA
TGCACCAGCAGCCACACAGAGTTGGTCAGTGAGCAGTTATTC
CTSSHTELVSEQLF
>NA|TRBJ1-1|TRBV19|TRBD1
TGTGCCAGTAGAGTCGAGTCTGCACAGGGGCACAAGGAAGCTTTCTTT
CASRVESAQGHKEAFF
>NA|TRBJ2-2|TRBV11-2|NA
TGTGCCAGCAGCTTAGATTGGACTGTAACCTTGGAGCTGTTTTTT
CASSLDWTVTLELFF
>NA|TRBJ2-6|TRBV28|NA
TGTGCCAACTGGCGGGACGAAACCTCTGGGGCCAACGTCCTGACTTTC
CANWRDETSGANVLTF
>medium-sized|TRBJ1-1|TRBV6-6|NA
TGTGCCAGCAAAGGAGGTGAGGGATACAGCACTGAAGCTTTCTTT
CASKGGEGYSTEAFF
>NA|TRBJ2-1|TRBV11-1|NA
TGTGCCAGCAGCCGGAGACATGCCACGTACAATGAGCAGTTCTTC
CASSRRHATYNEQFF
>NA|TRBJ2-2|TRBV30|NA
TGTGTCTCGAGTACAGGATTAGGCACCGGGGAGCTGTTTTTT
CVSSTGLGTGELFF
>NA|TRBJ2-1|TRBV11-2|NA
TGTGCCAGCCGGGTCGGGACTCAGTACAATGAGCAGTTCTTC
CASRVGTQYNEQFF
>NA|TRBJ1-3|TRBV10-3|TRBD1
TGTGCCATCATGCGGGACAGCAACTCTGGGAACACCATATATTTT
CAIMRDSNSGNTIYF
>NA|TRBJ2-2|TRBV6-1|TRBD1
TGTGCCAGCATTGAAATCCTTCCAGGGGGCGCCGCGAACACCGGGGAGCTGTTTTTT
CASIEILPGGAANTGELFF
>NA|TRBJ1-1|TRBV6-1|TRBD1
TGTGCTAGCAGTGAGAGGGGACAGGAAGCTTTCTTT
CASSERGQEAFF
>NA|TRBJ2-1|TRBV11-3|TRBD2
TGTGCTGACGCTAGCGGGAGTGGGAACGAGCAGTTCTTC
CADASGSGNEQFF
>NA|TRBJ2-2|TRBV29-1|TRBD1
TGCAGCGCGAAACCGGGACAGGCAGAGCTGGACGGGGAGCTGTTTTTT
CSAKPGQAELDGELFF
>NA|TRBJ2-3|TRBV11-2|TRBD2
TGTGCCAGCAGTGCGGAACTAGCGTGTATTGTTGATACGCAGTATTTT
CASSAELACIVDTQYF
>NA|TRBJ2-1|TRBV28|NA
TGTGCCAGCAGTTTAAGTTCGGGAATTCACCCCACGGGGCAGTTCTTC
CASSLSSGIHPTGQFF
>NA|TRBJ2-7|TRBV28|NA
TGTGTCAGCGGTTTGCACCCCCAGGGGTTTTACGAGCAGTATTTC
CVSGLHPQGFYEQYF
>many|TRBJ2-3|TRBV2|TRBD2
TGTGCCAGCAGTTTCAGAGCTAGCGGGAGATACACAGATACGCAGTATTTT
CASSFRASGRYTDTQYF
>NA|TRBJ2-7|TRBV11-3|NA
TGTGCCAGCAGCTTAGCGGGGAACGAGCAGTACTTC
CASSLAGNEQYF
>NA|TRBJ2-1|TRBV11-3|NA
TGCATCAGCAGTTCAACGGGACACGGCTTCTTGGATGAGCAGTTCTTC
CISSSTGHGFLDEQFF
>NA|TRBJ2-7|TRBV20-1|TRBD2
TGCAGTGCTAGTCGGACTAGCGGGAGACACGAGAAGTACTTC
CSASRTSGRHEKYF
>NA|TRBJ2-1|TRBV6-2/TRBV6-3|TRBD2
TGTGCCAACAGCTACTGTGGACGACTAGCGGGAGCGGGGCCTTACATTGAGCAGTTCTTC
CANSYCGRLAGAGPYIEQFF
>NA|TRBJ2-2|TRBV11-2|NA
TGTGCCAGTAGCTTAGATCGGACTGTAACCGGGATGCTGTTTTTT
CASSLDRTVTGMLFF
>NA|TRBJ2-7|TRBV10-3|NA
TGTGCCACCAGTGAGTCCCGGGGCACCTACTACGAGCAGTACTTC
CATSESRGTYYEQYF
>NA|TRBJ2-7|TRBV11-2|NA
TGTGCCAGCAGCCGCATCGGGATAGGGAACGAGCAGTACTTC
CASSRIGIGNEQYF
>NA|TRBJ2-1|TRBV11-2|TRBD2
TGTGCCAGTAGCCTTATTAGCGGGAGGTTCCCAGGCTATGAGCAGCTCTTC
CASSLISGRFPGYEQLF
>NA|TRBJ1-1|TRBV4-2|TRBD1
TGTACTAGCAGTCAAGCAGGGGGCCGGGATGAAGCTTTCTTT
CTSSQAGGRDEAFF
>NA|TRBJ2-1|TRBV4-3|NA
TGCGCAAGCAGCCACAGAGAGTTGGTCAAAGAGCAGTTCTTC
CASSHRELVKEQFF
>NA|TRBJ2-3|TRBV5-4|NA
TGTGTAAGCAGTAACCCGGCGGCTAGCAGGAGTCGGACAGATACGCAGTATTTT
CVSSNPAASRSRTDTQYF
>NA|TRBJ2-2|TRBV6-5|TRBD1
TGTGCCAGCAGTCCGGGGACAGGGTTCACCCGGGAGCTGTTCTTT
CASSPGTGFTRELFF
>NA|TRBJ1-1|TRBV4-2|NA
TGTGCCAGCCCCGTCGAGGGGAGAGGGAACACTGAAGCTTTCTTT
CASPVEGRGNTEAFF
>NA|TRBJ2-2|TRBV5-6|NA
TGTGCCAGCAGCTTGGTACCCAAAGTCACCAGGGAGCTATTTTTT
CASSLVPKVTRELFF
>NA|TRBJ1-1|TRBV11-2|TRBD1
TGTGTCAGCAGCGCTCTGGACAGGGGGCGCAAGAGTTGGAGTAACACTGAGGCTTTCTTT
CVSSALDRGRKSWSNTEAFF
>many|TRBJ2-2|TRBV6-5|TRBD1
TGTGCCAGCAGTCCGCGGACAGGGTTCGCCGGGGAGCTGTTTTTC
CASSPRTGFAGELFF
>once|TRBJ1-4|TRBV11-2|NA
TGCGCCTGCAGCCCCTGGGGTGGAAATCTGTTTTTT
CACSPWGGNLFF
>medium-sized|TRBJ2-4|TRBV6-5|NA
TGTGCCAGCAGTTATCAGGGCAGGGAGTACTTC
CASSYQGREYF
>NA|TRBJ2-2|TRBV24-1|TRBD2
TGTGCCACCAGTGATCCTCGGGGGGCCGGGGAGCTGTTTTTT
CATSDPRGAGELFF
>many|TRBJ1-1|TRBV11-3|TRBD1
TGTGCCAACAGCTTGATGACAGGGCGAGCTTTCTTT
CANSLMTGRAFF
>NA|TRBJ1-5|TRBV7-8|NA
TGTGCCAGTAGCCCCTTCCATGGGGGCCAGCCCCAGCATTTT
CASSPFHGGQPQHF
>NA|TRBJ2-5|TRBV11-2|TRBD2
TGTGCCAGCAACCAAACTACTGGCGGGGGGAAAGAGACCCAGTACTTC
CASNQTTGGGKETQYF